This T cell receptor beta chain was sequenced for a study of OX40 agonist ivuxolimab in advanced cancers. Overall study context: Dose-escalation patients were diagnosed with hepatocellular carcinoma, melanoma, renal cell cancer or head and neck cancer. The eligibility criteria allowed prior anti-PD-1, anti-PD-L1 or anti-CTLA-4 therapy, and 30% to 40% had some.

Only in-frame clones appear in the TCRdb table, and some are missing; sequencing was by immunoSEQ multiplex PCR. The sample consists of approximately 23,000 clones, 70% to 90% of them appearing once. The CDR3 length is 14 residues. Per the germline V gene, CDR1 is MNHEY and CDR2 is SVGAGI. V was pared by 4 bases and J by 7 bases, with 7 bases of the junction left unmatched. The sample here was CD4+ or CD8+ T cells sorted from blood, taken in a trial of the OX40 agonist ivuxolimab. The chain carries TRBV6-5 and TRBJ1-5, with TRBD1 identical over 7 bases. This receptor was taken from an adult with an advanced solid tumor such as melanoma, head and neck, liver or kidney cancer. For the CDR3, the DNA is TGTGCCAGCAGTTCGGCAGGGGGAGAACAGCCCCAGCATTTT. The encoded protein is CASSSAGGEQPQHF.